This is a list of T cell receptor beta chains from one sample in a study of T cell responses to AZD1222 COVID-19 vaccine. Generated by immunoSEQ multiplex PCR, the TCRdb table keeps only in-frame clones and is missing some. The data contain 90,000 to 140,000 clones, 88% of them singletons. Here the sequenced sample was peripheral blood, taken on day 0 of AZD1222 vaccination. All receptors derive from an adult in good health. Each CDR3 is given with its conserved first and last residue. The D gene is left open where the match is weak. Some rows have no size entry. The others give once, few or many, or a class for an expanded clone.

. | . | TRBJ1-1 | TRBV18 | TGTGCCAGCTCACTCAATAGGATCGAAGGAACTGAAGCTTTCTTT | CASSLNRIEGTEAFF
. | . | TRBJ2-3 | TRBV28 | TGTGCCAGCAGTTTTAGCGTCCCCACCACAGATACGCAGTATTTT | CASSFSVPTTDTQYF
. | TRBD2 | TRBJ2-3 | TRBV18 | TGTGCCAGCTCTCGGGACTACACAGATACGCAGTATTTT | CASSRDYTDTQYF
few | TRBD2 | TRBJ2-1 | TRBV7-6 | TGTGCCAGCAGCCAGAGTAGCGGGAGAGGTAATGAGCAGTTCTTC | CASSQSSGRGNEQFF
. | . | TRBJ1-1 | TRBV2 | TGTGCCAGCAGTGAAGTAGAGGCGGTTGGGAACACTGAAGCTTTCTTT | CASSEVEAVGNTEAFF
. | TRBD1 | TRBJ2-7 | TRBV5-1 | TGCGCCAGCAGCCTGGGACAGGGGGCGACCGAGCAGTACTTC | CASSLGQGATEQYF
. | . | TRBJ1-2 | TRBV19 | TGTGCCAGTAGCCACACCACCGGGGGGGCGAGTGGCTACACCTTC | CASSHTTGGASGYTF
. | TRBD1 | TRBJ1-2 | TRBV7-6 | TGTGCCAGCAGCTTAGAGACAGGGGGCGCCCTATATGGCTACACCTTC | CASSLETGGALYGYTF
. | . | TRBJ1-3 | TRBV7-9 | TGTGCCAGCAGCTCCCATACCCCGTGGGGGAGAGACACCATATATTTT | CASSSHTPWGRDTIYF
. | . | TRBJ2-4 | TRBV6-5 | TGTGCCAGCAGTTCTGGACAGCGCAACATTCAGTACTTC | CASSSGQRNIQYF
. | . | TRBJ1-4 | TRBV6-5 | TGTGCCAGTACCCCAGGGGCCGGGGGTAATGAAAAACTGTTTTTT | CASTPGAGGNEKLFF
large | . | TRBJ1-5 | TRBV7-9 | TGTGCCAGCAGCCAAGACTGGGGGGATCAGCCCCAGCATTTT | CASSQDWGDQPQHF
. | TRBD2 | TRBJ2-1 | TRBV4-3 | TGCGCCAGCAGCCAAGCTAGCGGGATCACCAATGAGCAGTTCTTC | CASSQASGITNEQFF
. | . | TRBJ1-4 | TRBV19 | TGTGCCACAGCGACCAGGGTCCCTGAAAAACTGTTTTTT | CATATRVPEKLFF
. | TRBD1 | TRBJ2-2 | TRBV10-3 | TGTGCCACTTCGGACAGGTCGAACACCGGGGAGCTGTTTTTT | CATSDRSNTGELFF
. | . | TRBJ1-2 | TRBV20-1 | TGCAGTGCTCAGTCAGGCTATGGCTACACCTTC | CSAQSGYGYTF
once | . | TRBJ2-7 | TRBV3-1/TRBV3-2 | TGTGCCAGCAGCCCCCCCGCGGAGAGCTCCTACGAGCAGTACTTC | CASSPPAESSYEQYF
. | TRBD2 | TRBJ2-5 | TRBV18 | TGTGCCAGCTCACCAGCCCTCGGGACTAGCGGGACGGAGACCCAGTACTTC | CASSPALGTSGTETQYF
. | TRBD1 | TRBJ1-5 | TRBV5-3 | TGTGCCAGAAGCCCAGAACCGGGACAGAGCAATCAGCCCCAGCATTTT | CARSPEPGQSNQPQHF
. | TRBD2 | TRBJ2-1 | TRBV15 | TGTGCCACCAGCAGAGATGCTAGCGGGGCCTACAATGAGCAGTTCTTC | CATSRDASGAYNEQFF
. | . | TRBJ2-7 | TRBV7-8 | TGTGCCAGCAGCTTAGAGGGTCTTCTCCACGAGCAGTACTTC | CASSLEGLLHEQYF
. | . | TRBJ1-1 | TRBV18 | TGTGCCAGCTCATCCCAGACCTTGAACACTGAAGCTTTCTTT | CASSSQTLNTEAFF